This T cell receptor beta chain derives from a study of cytomegalovirus exposure and HLA in healthy donors. Study-level points and caveats: Specificity of a few CMV-associated chains for CMV antigens was verified in vitro.

In germline, CDR1 is SEHNR, CDR2 FQNEAQ (reference sequence). The V end was cut by 5 bases, the J end by 2 bases, with 16 bases between. This CDR3 is built from 16 residues. TCRdb's copy holds only in-frame clones and misses some; the assay was immunoSEQ multiplex PCR. This sample yields about 130,000 clones, of which about 91% are seen a single time; 1.2% belongs to the top ten. As for this clone: The antigen is unknown.

The chain uses TRBV7-9 and TRBJ1-5, with D perhaps TRBD1 (5 bases). The receptor was isolated from a woman aged 18-29 years in good health and CMV-seronegative. What was sequenced was PBMCs. The CDR3 sequence is CASSRGTRGGNQPQHF. CDR3 DNA sequence: TGTGCCAGCAGCCGGGGGACCCGAGGTGGCAATCAGCCCCAGCATTTT.